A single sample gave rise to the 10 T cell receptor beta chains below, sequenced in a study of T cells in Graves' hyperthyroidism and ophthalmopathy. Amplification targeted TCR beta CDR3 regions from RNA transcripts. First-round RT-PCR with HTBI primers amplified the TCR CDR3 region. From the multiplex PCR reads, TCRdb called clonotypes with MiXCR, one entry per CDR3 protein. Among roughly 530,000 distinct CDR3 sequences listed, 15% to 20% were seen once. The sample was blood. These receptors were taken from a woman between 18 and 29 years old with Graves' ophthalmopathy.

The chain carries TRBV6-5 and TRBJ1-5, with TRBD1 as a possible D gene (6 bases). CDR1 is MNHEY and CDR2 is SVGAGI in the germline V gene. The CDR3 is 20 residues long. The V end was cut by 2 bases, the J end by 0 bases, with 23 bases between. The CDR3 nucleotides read TGTGCCAGCAGTTACCCCCGGGGGCAGGCGGCCCTTTATAGCAATCAGCCCCAGCATTTT. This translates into CASSYPRGQAALYSNQPQHF.

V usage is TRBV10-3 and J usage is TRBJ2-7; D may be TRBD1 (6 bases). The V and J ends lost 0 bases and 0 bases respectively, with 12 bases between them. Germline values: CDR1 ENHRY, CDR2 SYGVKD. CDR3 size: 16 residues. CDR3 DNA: TGTGCCATCAGTGAGTCGAAGACAGGCGCCTCCTACGAGCAGTACTTC. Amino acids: CAISESKTGASYEQYF.

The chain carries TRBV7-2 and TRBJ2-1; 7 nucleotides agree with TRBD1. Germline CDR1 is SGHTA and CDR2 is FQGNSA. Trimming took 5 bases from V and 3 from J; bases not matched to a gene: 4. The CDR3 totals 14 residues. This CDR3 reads CASSPWDSYNEQFF. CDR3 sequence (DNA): TGTGCCAGCAGCCCGTGGGACAGCTACAATGAGCAGTTCTTC.

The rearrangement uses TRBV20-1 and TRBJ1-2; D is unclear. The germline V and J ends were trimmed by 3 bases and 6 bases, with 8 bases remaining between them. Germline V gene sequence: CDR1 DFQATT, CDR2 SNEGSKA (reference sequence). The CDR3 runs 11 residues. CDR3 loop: CSASYKDGYTF. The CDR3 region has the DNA TGCAGTGCTAGCTACAAGGATGGCTACACCTTC.

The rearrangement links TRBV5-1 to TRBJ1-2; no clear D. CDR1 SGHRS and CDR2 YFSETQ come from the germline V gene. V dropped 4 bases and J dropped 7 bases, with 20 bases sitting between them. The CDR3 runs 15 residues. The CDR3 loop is CASSPIDTPGSGYTF. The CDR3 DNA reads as TGCGCCAGCAGCCCGATCGACACCCCGGGTAGTGGCTACACCTTC.

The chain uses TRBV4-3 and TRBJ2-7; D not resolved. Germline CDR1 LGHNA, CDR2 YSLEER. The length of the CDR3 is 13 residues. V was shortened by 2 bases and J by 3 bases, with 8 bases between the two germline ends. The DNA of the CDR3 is TGCGCCAGCAGCCAACGGCTTGGCTACGAGCAGTACTTC. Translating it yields CASSQRLGYEQYF.

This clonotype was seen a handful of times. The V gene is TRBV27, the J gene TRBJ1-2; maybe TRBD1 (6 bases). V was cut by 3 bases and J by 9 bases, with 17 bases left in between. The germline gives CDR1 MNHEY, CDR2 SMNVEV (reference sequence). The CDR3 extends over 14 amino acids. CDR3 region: CASSFLGGLGSYTF. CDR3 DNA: TGTGCCAGCAGTTTTCTTGGGGGCCTCGGTAGCTACACCTTC.

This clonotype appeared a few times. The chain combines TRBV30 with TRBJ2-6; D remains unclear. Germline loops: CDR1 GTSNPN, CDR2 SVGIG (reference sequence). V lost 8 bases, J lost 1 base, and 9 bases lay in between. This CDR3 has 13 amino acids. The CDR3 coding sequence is TGTGCCAGTTTCAGGTCTGGGGCCAACGTCCTGACTTTC. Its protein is CASFRSGANVLTF.

CDR3 sequence (DNA): TGTGCCAGCAGTTGTACCATATCCAGGGGGCCTGGAAACACCATATATTTT. It codes for CASSCTISRGPGNTIYF. The chain employs TRBV27 and TRBJ1-3; TRBD1 matches at 8 bases. Germline V gene sequence: CDR1 MNHEY, CDR2 SMNVEV (reference sequence). The CDR3 runs to 17 residues. V dropped 4 bases and J dropped 2; count of bases not matched to a gene: 10.

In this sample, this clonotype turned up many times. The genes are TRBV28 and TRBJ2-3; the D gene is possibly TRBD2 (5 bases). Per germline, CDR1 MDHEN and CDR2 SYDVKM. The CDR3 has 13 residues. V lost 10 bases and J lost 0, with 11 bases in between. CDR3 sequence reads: CATTGSSTDTQYF. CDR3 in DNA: TGTGCCACCACGGGGTCTAGCACAGATACGCAGTATTTT.